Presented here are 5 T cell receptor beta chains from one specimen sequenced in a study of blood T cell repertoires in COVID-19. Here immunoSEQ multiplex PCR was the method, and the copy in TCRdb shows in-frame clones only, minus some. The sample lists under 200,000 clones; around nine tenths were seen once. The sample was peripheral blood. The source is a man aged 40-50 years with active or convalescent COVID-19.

CDR3 nucleotide sequence: TGTGCCAGCGGACTGCCCTCGACAGGGGACTATGGCTACACCTTC. Its protein is CASGLPSTGDYGYTF. J is TRBJ1-2 and V is TRBV28; 8 bases agree with TRBD1. The germline CDR1 and CDR2 sequences are MDHEN and SYDVKM. With 8 bases clipped from V and 3 bases from J, the junction kept 11 bases outside the gene matches. CDR3 length: 15 amino acids.

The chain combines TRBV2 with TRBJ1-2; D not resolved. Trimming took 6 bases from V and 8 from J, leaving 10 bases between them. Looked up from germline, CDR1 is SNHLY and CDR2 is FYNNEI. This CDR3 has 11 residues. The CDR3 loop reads CASSTGYGYTF. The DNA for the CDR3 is TGTGCCAGCAGCACGGGGTACGGCTACACCTTC.

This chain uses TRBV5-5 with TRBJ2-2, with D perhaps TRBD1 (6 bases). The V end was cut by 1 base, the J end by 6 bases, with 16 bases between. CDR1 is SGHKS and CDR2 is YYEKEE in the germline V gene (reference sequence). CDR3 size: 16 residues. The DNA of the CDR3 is TGTGCCAGCAGCTTGCAGGGGCCGGGAAGGCCCGGGGAGCTGTTTTTT. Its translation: CASSLQGPGRPGELFF.

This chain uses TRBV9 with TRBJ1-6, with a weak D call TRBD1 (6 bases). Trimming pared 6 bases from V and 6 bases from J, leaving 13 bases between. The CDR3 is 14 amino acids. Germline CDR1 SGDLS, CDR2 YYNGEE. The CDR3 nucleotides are TGTGCCAGCACCGAGGGGGTTGGTAATTCACCCCTCCACTTT. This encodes CASTEGVGNSPLHF.

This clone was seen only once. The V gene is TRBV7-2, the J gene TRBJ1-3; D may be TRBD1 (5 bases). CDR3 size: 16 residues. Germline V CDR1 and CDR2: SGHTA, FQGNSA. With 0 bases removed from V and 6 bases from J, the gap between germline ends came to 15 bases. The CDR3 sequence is CASSLAGPGGENTIYF. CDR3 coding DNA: TGTGCCAGCAGCTTAGCGGGTCCCGGGGGAGAAAACACCATATATTTT.